This T cell receptor (beta chain) was recorded in a study of T cell responses to AZD1222 COVID-19 vaccine. Study-wide results and limits: Two AZD1222 doses significantly raised spike-specific TCR breadth and depth over controls. Clonal diversity may have been underestimated, and the donors were mostly white British, with more females than males. Nearly half of spike-specific TCRs reportedly target variant regions that are unmutated in the B.1.351 and B.1.1.7 variants.

Concerning this clone: The antigen is undetermined.

The CDR3 is made up of 14 amino acids. Germline assignment: CDR1 MDHEN and CDR2 SYDVKM. V was cut by 5 bases and J by 2 bases, with 13 bases left in between. The repertoire was sequenced with immunoSEQ multiplex PCR; TCRdb's copy has only in-frame clones and lacks some. This table has approximately 150,000 clones, about nine tenths appearing once. The rearrangement links TRBV28 to TRBJ2-7; tentative D call: TRBD2 (5 bases). This specimen was peripheral blood, taken on day 0 of AZD1222 vaccination. This receptor was taken from an adult in good health. This CDR3 reads CASSPPRVTYEQYF. The CDR3 coding sequence is TGTGCCAGCAGTCCCCCGAGGGTGACCTACGAGCAGTACTTC.